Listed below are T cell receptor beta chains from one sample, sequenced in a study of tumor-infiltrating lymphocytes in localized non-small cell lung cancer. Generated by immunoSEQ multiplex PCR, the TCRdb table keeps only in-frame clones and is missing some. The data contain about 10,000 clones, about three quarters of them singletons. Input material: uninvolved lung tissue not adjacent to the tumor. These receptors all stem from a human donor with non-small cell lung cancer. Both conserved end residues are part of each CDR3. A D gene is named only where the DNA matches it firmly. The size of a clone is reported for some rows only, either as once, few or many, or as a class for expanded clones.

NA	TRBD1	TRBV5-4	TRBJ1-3	TGTGCCAGCAGCTTGGACAGGGGATTATCTGGAAACACCATATATTTT	CASSLDRGLSGNTIYF
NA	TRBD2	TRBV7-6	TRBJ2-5	TGTGCCAGCAGCTTCAGCGGGGGTGGTGGTCAAGAGACCCAGTACTTC	CASSFSGGGGQETQYF
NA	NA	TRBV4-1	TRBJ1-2	TGCGCCAGCAGCCAAGGACCGATAGCTAACTATGGCTACACCTTC	CASSQGPIANYGYTF
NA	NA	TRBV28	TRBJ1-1	TGTGCCAGCAGTTTAACCCCCTGGGGGAGAATGAACACTGAAGCTTTCTTT	CASSLTPWGRMNTEAFF
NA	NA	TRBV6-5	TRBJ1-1	TGTGCCAGCAGGCGGGACAATATCGTTAACACTGAAGCTTTCTTT	CASRRDNIVNTEAFF
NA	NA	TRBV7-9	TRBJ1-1	TGTGCCAGCAGCTTTCTACAGGGCGGCACTGAAGCTTTCTTT	CASSFLQGGTEAFF
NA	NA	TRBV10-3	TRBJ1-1	TGTGCCATCAGTGGCTTTAACACTGAAGCTTTCTTT	CAISGFNTEAFF
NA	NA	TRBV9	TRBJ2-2	TGTGCCAGCAGCTTGGACAGCCAGAACACCGGGGAGCTGTTTTTT	CASSLDSQNTGELFF
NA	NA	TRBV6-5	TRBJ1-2	TGTGCCAGCAGGGAAGGACTTGTGGATGATGGCTACACCTTC	CASREGLVDDGYTF
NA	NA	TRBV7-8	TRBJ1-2	TGTGCCAGCAGCTCAGCCTACAGGGCGGCGCGTAATGGCTACACCTTC	CASSSAYRAARNGYTF
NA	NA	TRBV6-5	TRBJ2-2	TGTGCCAGCAGTTACTCTGGGATAACGAACACCGGGGAGCTGTTTTTT	CASSYSGITNTGELFF
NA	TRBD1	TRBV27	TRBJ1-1	TGTGCCAGCAGTTGGTCAGGGCGCTCACCGGGACAGATAAAGGTGAGGACTGAAGCTTTCTTT	CASSWSGRSPGQIKVRTEAFF
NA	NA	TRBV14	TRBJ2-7	TGTGCCAGCAGCCAAGTAGGAGGATTCTCCTACGAGCAGTACTTC	CASSQVGGFSYEQYF
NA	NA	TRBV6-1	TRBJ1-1	TGTGCCAGCAGTGAGACCTGGAAGGGGAACACTGAAGCTTTCTTT	CASSETWKGNTEAFF
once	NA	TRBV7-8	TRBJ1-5	TGTGCCAGCAGCTTAGAGGAGGAGGTCTGGCCCCAGCATTTT	CASSLEEEVWPQHF
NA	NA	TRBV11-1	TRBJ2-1	TGTGCCAGCAGCTTGTACAACAATGAGCAGTTCTTC	CASSLYNNEQFF